The clone carrying this T cell receptor (beta chain) showed up many times. Antigen: not known. The CDR3 runs 18 residues. J gave up 0 bases and V 0 bases, and 10 bases lay outside the gene matches. Germline values: CDR1 SGHRS, CDR2 YFSETQ. The data derive from a study of CD8 T cells in ankylosing spondylitis. Making the TCR beta libraries involved quantitative 5'-RACE with molecular barcodes. Using its own MiXCR run on the 5' RACE reads, TCRdb lists one record per CDR3 protein. This table holds about 220,000 distinct CDR3 sequences, more than 5.5% found once. Study results and caveats: Reactive arthritis synovial fluid and blood were previously reported to contain some motif variants. In ankylosing spondylitis blood, a motif of roughly eight highly homologous TCR beta variants appeared characteristic. Significantly higher representation of disease-linked clones was reported for matched ankylosing spondylitis synovial fluid.

The material sequenced was blood, either unsorted or a sorted T cell fraction (not recorded which). The chain joins TRBV5-1 to TRBJ2-3; 7 bases align to TRBD1. This clonotype was sampled from a male donor with ankylosing spondylitis. The CDR3 coding sequence is TGCGCCAGCAGCTTGGGGGACAGCCGGCTCCCAAGCACAGATACGCAGTATTTT. Translating it yields CASSLGDSRLPSTDTQYF.